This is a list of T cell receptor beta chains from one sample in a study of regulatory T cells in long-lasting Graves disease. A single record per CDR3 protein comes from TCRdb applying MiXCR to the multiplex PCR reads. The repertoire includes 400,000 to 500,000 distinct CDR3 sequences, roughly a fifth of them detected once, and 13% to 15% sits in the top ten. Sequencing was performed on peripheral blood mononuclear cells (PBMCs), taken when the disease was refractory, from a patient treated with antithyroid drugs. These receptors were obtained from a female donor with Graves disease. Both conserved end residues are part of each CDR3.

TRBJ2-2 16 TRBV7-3 CASSTRPSANTGELFF
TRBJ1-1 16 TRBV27 CASSSNPGRRNTEAFF
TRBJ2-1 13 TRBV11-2 CASSYGTQSEQFF
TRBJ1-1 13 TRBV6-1 CASGRPENTEAFF
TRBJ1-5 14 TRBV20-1 CSATRRSSNQPQHF
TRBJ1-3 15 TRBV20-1 CSARRQGLFGNTIYF
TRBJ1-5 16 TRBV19 CASSIRGTVNNQPQHF
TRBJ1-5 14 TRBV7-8 CASTTGTDNQPQHF
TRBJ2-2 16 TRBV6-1 CASNSLGTSNTGELFF
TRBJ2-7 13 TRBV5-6 CASSFDQPYEQYF
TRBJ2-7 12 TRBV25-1 CASSLVVGEQYF
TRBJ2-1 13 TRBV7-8 CASRLADYNEQFF
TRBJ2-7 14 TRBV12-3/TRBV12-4 CASSLGDSSHEQYF